This T cell receptor (beta chain) is from a study of OX40 agonist ivuxolimab in advanced cancers. Study as a whole: Given to patients was ivuxolimab, an agonistic anti-OX40 (CD134) antibody.

This clone has a single count. People who had autoimmune disease history or systemic immunosuppression were excluded. This CDR3 has 14 residues. V dropped 11 bases and J dropped 7; count of bases not matched to a gene: 9. Germline lookup yields CDR1 MNHEY and CDR2 SVGAGI. The data were produced by immunoSEQ multiplex PCR, yet TCRdb's version contains in-frame clones alone and is incomplete. The top ten hold approximately 16% of the sample, which has around 47,000 clones, about four fifths seen once. This TCR was sampled from an adult with an advanced solid tumor such as melanoma, head and neck, liver or kidney cancer. This specimen was CD4+ or CD8+ T cells sorted from blood, taken in a trial of the OX40 agonist ivuxolimab. The rearrangement links TRBV6-5 to TRBJ2-1; 12 bases fit TRBD2. CDR3 in DNA: TGTGCCTGCCGACTAGCGGGAGTCATAAATGAGCAGTTCTTC. Translation gives CACRLAGVINEQFF.